These 19 T cell receptor beta chains share one sample of origin, sequenced in a study of graft-versus-host responses after intestinal transplantation. Sequencing was performed with immunoSEQ multiplex PCR; in TCRdb, only in-frame clones are kept and a portion is missing. The data hold roughly 46,000 clones, with just under 95% observed a single time. The starting material was PBMCs, obtained roughly 860 days after a first intestinal transplant, on the day of a second. These receptors were taken from a human patient who received an intestinal transplant, so some T cells may come from the graft donor.

The chain's CDR3 is CASSQSKGSSYNEQFF. The CDR3 nucleotides read TGCGCCAGCAGTCAATCGAAGGGGAGCTCCTACAATGAGCAGTTCTTC. V is TRBV23-1 and J is TRBJ2-1, with D perhaps TRBD1 or TRBD2 (5 bases each). Being an ORF, TRBV23-1 has a function that is uncertain. Trimming cost V 0 bases and J 0 bases, with 9 bases left between them. This CDR3 contains 16 residues.

The chain links TRBV6-4 to TRBJ2-1; 10 positions agree with TRBD1. Losses at the gene ends were 6 bases for V and 3 bases for J; bases not matched to a gene: 5. The CDR3 sequence is 15 residues long. The V gene's germline CDR1 is MRHNA and CDR2 SNTAGT. The CDR3 DNA reads as TGTGCCAGCAGCCTCGGGACAGGGGTCTACAATGAGCAGTTCTTC. Its protein is CASSLGTGVYNEQFF.

The gene calls are TRBV9 and TRBJ2-3; no firm D call. The germline V gene has CDR1 SGDLS and CDR2 YYNGEE. The CDR3 totals 12 residues. V was shortened by 0 bases and J by 6 bases, with 5 bases between the two germline ends. In nucleotides, the CDR3 is TGTGCCAGCAGCGTAGACGTGGATACGCAGTATTTT. The encoded protein is CASSVDVDTQYF.

This clone was detected once. CDR3 sequence: CASSLRDLYNEQFF. CDR3 nucleotides: TGTGCCAGCAGCCTGAGGGACCTCTACAATGAGCAGTTCTTC. V gene TRBV7-9 combines with J gene TRBJ2-1; D tentatively reads TRBD1 or TRBD2 (5 bases each). There are 14 residues in the CDR3. Germline V CDR1 and CDR2: SEHNR, FQNEAQ (reference sequence). V lost 5 bases and J 3 bases, leaving 11 bases between the germline ends.

The chain combines TRBV27 with TRBJ2-1; 9 positions match TRBD2. This CDR3 has 16 amino acids. The V gene's germline CDR1 is MNHEY and CDR2 SMNVEV (reference sequence). V shed 2 bases, J shed 4 bases, and the junction held 6 bases outside the gene matches. CDR3 region: CASSLSVTSGYNEQFF. CDR3 sequence (DNA): TGTGCCAGCAGTTTAAGCGTGACTAGCGGTTACAATGAGCAGTTCTTC.

The V call is TRBV10-3, the J call TRBJ2-1, with D possibly matching TRBD2 (5 bases). CDR3 size: 13 residues. Trimming took 4 bases from V and 4 from J, leaving 8 bases between them. Germline V gene sequence: CDR1 ENHRY, CDR2 SYGVKD. The CDR3 here is CAISGSGYNEQFF. CDR3 coding DNA: TGTGCCATCAGTGGTTCGGGGTACAATGAGCAGTTCTTC.

The V and J genes are TRBV7-9 and TRBJ1-1; D not certain. Germline CDR1 reads SEHNR; CDR2 reads FQNEAQ (reference sequence). There are 14 residues in the CDR3. Deletions cut 5 bases from V and 4 bases from J, with 14 bases between. The CDR3 protein is CASSALEGRTEAFF. In nucleotides, the CDR3 is TGTGCCAGCAGCGCTCTGGAGGGTCGCACTGAAGCTTTCTTT.

V and J are TRBV29-1 and TRBJ2-7, with 7 bases that match TRBD1. In germline, CDR1 is SQVTM, CDR2 ANQGSEA. The CDR3 length is 13 residues. J lost 2 bases, V lost 6 bases, and 7 bases had no gene match. CDR3 protein: CSVGLTGTYEQYF. The DNA for the CDR3 is TGCAGCGTGGGCCTGACAGGGACCTACGAGCAGTACTTC.

The chain recombines TRBV28 with TRBJ2-7, with D hard to call. This CDR3 spans 15 amino acids. From germline, CDR1 is MDHEN and CDR2 SYDVKM. The V and J ends lost 3 bases and 0 bases respectively, with 12 bases between them. The CDR3 loop is CASSLSVKASYEQYF. CDR3 DNA sequence: TGTGCCAGCAGTTTGTCAGTTAAAGCCTCCTACGAGCAGTACTTC.

This sequence joins TRBV5-8 and TRBJ1-2, with 9 bases aligning to TRBD1. Unmatched junction bases numbered 12, after V lost 3 bases and J lost 6 bases. This CDR3 has 16 residues. Germline V lookup: CDR1 SGHTS, CDR2 YDEGEE. CDR3 in DNA: TGTGCCAGCAGCTCACAGTACTTTACAGGGGGCAATGGCTACACCTTC. Its translation: CASSSQYFTGGNGYTF.

This clone appeared a few times. This chain connects TRBV10-3 to TRBJ1-1, with D possibly TRBD1 on 5 matching bases. CDR3 length: 12 residues. V dropped 7 bases and J dropped 4 bases, with 10 bases sitting between them. Per germline, CDR1 ENHRY and CDR2 SYGVKD. Here the CDR3 DNA reads TGTGCCATCAAACAGGAAAGCACTGAAGCTTTCTTT. This translates into CAIKQESTEAFF.

The chain is built from TRBV5-1 and TRBJ2-1; D gene ambiguous. The CDR3 is 14 residues long. CDR1 SGHRS and CDR2 YFSETQ come from the germline V gene. Trimming pared 6 bases from V and 0 bases from J, leaving 10 bases between. The CDR3 here is CASTSSGSYNEQFF. CDR3 nucleotide sequence: TGCGCCAGCACCTCTTCGGGCTCCTACAATGAGCAGTTCTTC. Together with reference TRBV5-1 and TRBJ2-1, the CDR3 gives the full variable domain: KAGVTQTPRYLIKTRGQQVTLSCSPISGHRSVSWYQQTPGQGLQFLFEYFSETQRNKGNFPGRFSGRQFSNSRSEMNVSTLELGDSALYLCASTSSGSYNEQFFGPGTRLTVL.

The rearrangement links TRBV9 to TRBJ2-3; D tentatively fits TRBD1 or TRBD2 (7 bases each). The CDR3 consists of 14 residues. Trimming removed 4 bases at V and 3 bases at J, with 12 bases between. Germline V lookup: CDR1 SGDLS, CDR2 YYNGEE. The CDR3 bases are TGTGCCAGCAGCCTCAGGGGGGGGACAGATACGCAGTATTTT. As protein: CASSLRGGTDTQYF.

The V call is TRBV5-1, the J call TRBJ1-5; D not resolved. V lost 4 bases and J 5 bases, leaving 19 bases between the germline ends. The CDR3 contains 16 residues. From germline, CDR1 is SGHRS and CDR2 YFSETQ. In nucleotides, the CDR3 is TGCGCCAGCAGCCGATCCCCCAGAACGGGCCATCAGCCCCAGCATTTT. Translating gives CASSRSPRTGHQPQHF.

The V gene is TRBV7-9, the J gene TRBJ1-1; D is uncertain. CDR1 is SEHNR, CDR2 FQNEAQ, per germline (reference sequence). V lost 3 bases to trimming and J lost 0 bases, with 11 bases between them. The CDR3 has 15 residues. CDR3 protein: CASSFDSTVNTEAFF. The CDR3 nucleotides are TGTGCCAGCAGCTTTGATTCGACGGTGAACACTGAAGCTTTCTTT.

The rearrangement joins TRBV19 to TRBJ2-7; D unclear. This CDR3 region has 14 residues. The germline V gene encodes CDR1 LNHDA and CDR2 SQIVND (reference sequence). Trimming removed 2 bases from V and 0 bases from J, with 8 bases in between. CDR3 sequence: CASSIMADSYEQYF. Here the CDR3 DNA reads TGTGCCAGTAGTATAATGGCGGACTCCTACGAGCAGTACTTC.

The V and J genes are TRBV10-1 and TRBJ1-2; no reliable D call. There are 13 residues in the CDR3. CDR1 WNHNN and CDR2 SYGVQD come from the germline V gene (reference sequence). Trimming left V 1 base short and J 3 bases short, with 6 bases between. The DNA for the CDR3 is TGCGCCAGCAGTGAGTTTGGGGACTATGGCTACACCTTC. It is translated as CASSEFGDYGYTF.

V usage is TRBV27 and J usage is TRBJ1-2, with 8 bases lining up with TRBD1. V lost 4 bases and J lost 3; bases outside the gene matches: 13. The CDR3 length is 17 residues. Germline values: CDR1 MNHEY, CDR2 SMNVEV (reference sequence). The CDR3 nucleotides are TGTGCCAGCAGTTCCTCCGACAGGGGACGATCATACTATGGCTACACCTTC. Amino acid sequence: CASSSSDRGRSYYGYTF.

V is TRBV9 and J is TRBJ2-1, with a tentative D call TRBD2 (6 bases). The CDR3 has 18 residues. Between the trimmed V and J ends, which lost 0 bases and 11 bases, there was a span of 27 bases. CDR1 SGDLS and CDR2 YYNGEE come from the germline V gene. The CDR3 loop is CASSVALTQEGLRSQQFF. The CDR3 DNA is TGTGCCAGCAGCGTAGCCCTGACCCAGGAGGGCCTTCGATCGCAGCAGTTCTTC.